The next 20 T cell receptor beta chains were all read from a single sample in a study of cytomegalovirus exposure and HLA in healthy donors. This PCR relied on a set of 60 Vbeta primers and 13 Jbeta primers. Produced via immunoSEQ multiplex PCR; TCRdb's table is partial and in-frame only. The sample lists about 150,000 clones, about 76% occurring once. The sample was PBMCs. These receptors came from a woman between 35 and 50 years old in good health and CMV-seronegative.

V gene TRBV19 combines with J gene TRBJ1-2, with TRBD1 identical over 9 bases. CDR3 length: 13 amino acids. The germline V gene encodes CDR1 LNHDA and CDR2 SQIVND (reference sequence). The V and J ends lost 6 bases and 5 bases, in that order; junction bases with no gene match: 4. The CDR3 sequence is CASRVGQGYGYTF. The CDR3 bases are TGTGCCAGTAGGGTAGGACAGGGGTATGGCTACACCTTC.

This clone was seen a handful of times. The chain carries TRBV9 and TRBJ2-5; 14 nucleotides match TRBD2. The germline V gene encodes CDR1 SGDLS and CDR2 YYNGEE. Unmatched junction bases numbered 13, after V lost 0 bases and J lost 9 bases. The CDR3 totals 18 residues. For the CDR3, the DNA is TGTGCCAGCAGCGTAGATATCTCCGGGACTAGCGGGGGTCGGGCCCAGTACTTC. Amino acid sequence: CASSVDISGTSGGRAQYF.

The chain joins TRBV10-3 to TRBJ2-7; D perhaps matches TRBD1 (5 bases). There are 12 residues in the CDR3. The germline CDR1 and CDR2 sequences are ENHRY and SYGVKD. V lost 4 bases, J lost 3 bases, and 7 bases lay in between. The CDR3 spells CAISGQGYEQYF. DNA of the CDR3: TGTGCCATCAGTGGGCAGGGCTACGAGCAGTACTTC.

The chain links TRBV10-3 to TRBJ2-1; TRBD1 aligns across 7 bases. With 9 bases clipped from V and 6 bases from J, the junction kept 5 bases outside the gene matches. The CDR3 is made up of 12 amino acids. CDR1 and CDR2 from the germline V gene are ENHRY and SYGVKD. The CDR3 bases are TGTGCCATAACAGGGGCGGCCAATGAGCAGTTCTTC. Amino acid sequence: CAITGAANEQFF.

The V call is TRBV7-9, the J call TRBJ2-6; D is unresolved. The CDR3 length is 17 residues. The V gene's germline CDR1 is SEHNR and CDR2 FQNEAQ (reference sequence). V lost 5 bases and J 1 base, leaving 15 bases between the germline ends. The CDR3, as DNA: TGTGCCAGCAGCCCCCAGGATCCGCCGTCTGGGGCCAACGTCCTGACTTTC. It translates to CASSPQDPPSGANVLTF.

A single count supports this clone. The chain employs TRBV11-1 and TRBJ1-1; D is unresolved. CDR3 length equals 12 residues. V was cut by 5 bases and J by 9 bases, with 13 bases left in between. Germline CDR1 and CDR2: SGHAT and FQDESV (reference sequence). The CDR3 DNA reads TGTGCCAGCAGCGTTACCCCACTGCAAGCTTTCTTT. Translating gives CASSVTPLQAFF.

This chain connects TRBV5-4 to TRBJ1-1, with D perhaps TRBD1 (6 bases). The germline V gene encodes CDR1 SGHNT and CDR2 YYREEE (reference sequence). Trimming shortened V by 5 bases and J by 10 bases, and 15 bases separated the two germline ends. The CDR3 spans 12 residues. The CDR3 is CASSLQGGVAFF. DNA of the CDR3: TGTGCCAGCAGTTTACAGGGTGGTGTAGCTTTCTTT.

The V call is TRBV5-1, the J call TRBJ2-1; 7 nucleotides match TRBD1. The CDR3 is made up of 13 amino acids. V trimming: 4 bases; J trimming: 4 bases; junction bases outside the gene matches: 2. The V gene's germline CDR1 is SGHRS and CDR2 YFSETQ. CDR3 DNA: TGCGCCAGCAGCCTGGACAGGTACAATGAGCAGTTCTTC. This encodes CASSLDRYNEQFF.

The V gene is TRBV10-1, the J gene TRBJ1-5, with TRBD1 as a possible D gene (6 bases). CDR3 size: 14 residues. The germline V and J ends were trimmed by 9 bases and 9 bases, with 21 bases remaining between them. CDR1 WNHNN and CDR2 SYGVQD come from the germline V gene (reference sequence). Here the CDR3 DNA reads TGCGCCAGTCCACCTACAGGGCACTGGGGGCCCCAGCATTTT. Its translation: CASPPTGHWGPQHF.

The chain recombines TRBV27 with TRBJ2-7; 10 bases align to TRBD1. Germline CDR1 MNHEY, CDR2 SMNVEV (reference sequence). This CDR3 has 14 amino acids. Trimming removed 6 bases from V and 6 bases from J; junction bases left unmatched: 8. The CDR3 DNA is TGTGCCAGCAGCGTCGACAGGGGGCTTTCCGAGCAGTACTTC. Translation: CASSVDRGLSEQYF.

The chain couples TRBV18 to TRBJ1-2, with 7 nucleotides matching TRBD1. CDR1 and CDR2 from the germline V gene are KGHSH and LQKENI. The CDR3 totals 16 residues. The V segment lost 6 bases and the J segment 3 bases; nucleotides outside the gene matches: 13. CDR3 amino acids: CASSLIEGALDYGYTF. CDR3 nucleotides: TGTGCCAGCTCCCTCATCGAGGGGGCTTTGGACTATGGCTACACCTTC.

The V call is TRBV11-2, the J call TRBJ2-1, with 9 nucleotides matching TRBD1. Per the germline V gene, CDR1 is SGHAT and CDR2 is FQNNGV. The junction had 2 bases not matched to a gene; V was cut back by 4 bases and J by 4 bases. This CDR3 is 14 amino acids long. CDR3 DNA: TGTGCCAGCAGCTATGGGACAGGGTACAATGAGCAGTTCTTC. As protein: CASSYGTGYNEQFF. The complete variable domain, with remaining parts taken from reference TRBV11-2 and TRBJ2-1, reads EAGVAQSPRYKIIEKRQSVAFWCNPISGHATLYWYQQILGQGPKLLIQFQNNGVVDDSQLPKDRFSAERLKGVDSTLKIQPAKLEDSAVYLCASSYGTGYNEQFFGPGTRLTVL.

The rearrangement joins TRBV5-1 to TRBJ2-5; TRBD2 is a possible D gene (6 bases). Trimming removed 1 base from V and 3 bases from J, with 10 bases in between. The CDR3 runs 14 residues. Germline CDR1 SGHRS, CDR2 YFSETQ. Here the CDR3 DNA reads TGCGCCAGCAGCTTGCGGCCTAGCGAAGAGACCCAGTACTTC. Its translation: CASSLRPSEETQYF.

V usage is TRBV5-1 and J usage is TRBJ2-5, with D unclear. The CDR3 has 15 residues. Germline V gene lookup returns CDR1 SGHRS and CDR2 YFSETQ. The ends were cut back, 2 bases at V and 1 base at J, with 12 bases in the middle. Here the CDR3 DNA reads TGCGCCAGCAGCTTTATCCCAGGCCCCCAAGAGACCCAGTACTTC. It yields the protein CASSFIPGPQETQYF.

This clone was detected once. The rearrangement joins TRBV18 to TRBJ1-2, with TRBD1 matching over 8 bases. With V trimmed by 2 bases and J by 8 bases, 7 bases remained unmatched. The germline gives CDR1 KGHSH, CDR2 LQKENI. CDR3 length equals 14 residues. Here the CDR3 reads CASSPGTGYVGYTF. The CDR3, as DNA: TGTGCCAGCTCACCAGGGACAGGCTATGTAGGCTACACCTTC.

The chain joins TRBV2 to TRBJ2-7, with unresolved D. Per germline, CDR1 SNHLY and CDR2 FYNNEI. V was trimmed by 4 bases and J by 1 base, leaving 8 bases between them. CDR3 length equals 13 residues. The CDR3 is CASSATRSYEQYF. The CDR3 DNA is TGTGCCAGCAGTGCGACCAGGTCCTACGAGCAGTACTTC.

The chain joins TRBV12-5 to TRBJ2-7, with 10 bases identical to TRBD1. V shed 4 bases and J 0 bases; nucleotides not matched to a gene: 6. The germline CDR1 and CDR2 sequences are LGHNT and FRNRAP. This CDR3 has 16 residues. The CDR3 bases are TGTGCTAGTGGTTCGGCTGGACAGGGGGGCTCCTACGAGCAGTACTTC. Translating gives CASGSAGQGGSYEQYF.

This chain uses TRBV6-5 with TRBJ1-3; no clear D gene. CDR1 MNHEY and CDR2 SVGAGI come from the germline V gene. The CDR3 consists of 12 residues. V was pared by 4 bases and J by 8 bases, with 9 bases between. The CDR3 protein is CASSSELDTIYF. In DNA, the CDR3 is TGTGCCAGCAGTTCTGAGTTAGACACCATATATTTT.

The chain has TRBV5-6 and TRBJ1-5; 9 bases line up with TRBD1. The trim removed 3 bases at V and 6 bases at J, leaving 7 bases unmatched. Germline V gene sequence: CDR1 SGHDT, CDR2 YYEEEE. CDR3 size: 15 residues. The CDR3 here is CASSSGDREAQPQHF. The CDR3 DNA sequence: TGTGCCAGCAGCTCCGGGGACAGGGAAGCTCAGCCCCAGCATTTT.

The genes are TRBV9 and TRBJ2-2, with D maybe TRBD1 (6 bases). Trimming left V 4 bases short and J 4 bases short, with 11 bases between. The germline V gene encodes CDR1 SGDLS and CDR2 YYNGEE. CDR3 length equals 14 residues. CDR3 sequence reads: CASSKDRSTGELFF. The CDR3, as DNA: TGTGCCAGCAGCAAGGACAGAAGCACCGGGGAGCTGTTTTTT.